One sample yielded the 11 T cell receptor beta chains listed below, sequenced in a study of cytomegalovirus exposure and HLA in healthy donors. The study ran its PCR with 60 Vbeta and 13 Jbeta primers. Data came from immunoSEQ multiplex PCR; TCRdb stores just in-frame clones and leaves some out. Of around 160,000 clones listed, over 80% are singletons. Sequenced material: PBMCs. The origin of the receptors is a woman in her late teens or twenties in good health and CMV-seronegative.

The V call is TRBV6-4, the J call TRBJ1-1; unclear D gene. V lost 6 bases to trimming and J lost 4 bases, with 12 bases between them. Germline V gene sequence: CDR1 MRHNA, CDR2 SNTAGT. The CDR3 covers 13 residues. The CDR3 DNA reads TGTGCCAGCAGCTCCTCCGGGAGCACTGAAGCTTTCTTT. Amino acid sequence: CASSSSGSTEAFF.

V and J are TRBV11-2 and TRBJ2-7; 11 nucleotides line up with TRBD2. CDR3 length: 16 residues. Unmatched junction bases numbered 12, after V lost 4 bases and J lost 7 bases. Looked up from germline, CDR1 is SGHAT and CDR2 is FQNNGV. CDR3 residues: CASSSRLAGNPGEQYF. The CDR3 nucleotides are TGTGCCAGCAGCTCTCGACTAGCGGGGAACCCGGGGGAGCAGTACTTC.

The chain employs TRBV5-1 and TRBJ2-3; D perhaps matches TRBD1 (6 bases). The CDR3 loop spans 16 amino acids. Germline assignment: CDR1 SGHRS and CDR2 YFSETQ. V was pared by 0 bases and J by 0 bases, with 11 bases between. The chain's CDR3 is CASSLGGRLSTDTQYF. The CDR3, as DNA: TGCGCCAGCAGCTTGGGGGGGCGGCTCAGCACAGATACGCAGTATTTT.

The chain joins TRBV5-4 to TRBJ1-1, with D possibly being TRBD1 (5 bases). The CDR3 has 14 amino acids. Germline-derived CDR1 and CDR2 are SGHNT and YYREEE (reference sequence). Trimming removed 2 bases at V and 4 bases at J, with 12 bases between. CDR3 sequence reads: CASSFHLGGTEAFF. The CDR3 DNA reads TGTGCCAGCAGCTTCCATCTGGGGGGCACTGAAGCTTTCTTT.

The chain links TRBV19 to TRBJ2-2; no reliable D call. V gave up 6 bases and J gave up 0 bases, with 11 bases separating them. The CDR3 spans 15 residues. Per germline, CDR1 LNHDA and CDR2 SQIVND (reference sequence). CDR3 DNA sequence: TGTGCCAGTAGAGTTCCGGTTTCGAACACCGGGGAGCTGTTTTTT. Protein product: CASRVPVSNTGELFF.

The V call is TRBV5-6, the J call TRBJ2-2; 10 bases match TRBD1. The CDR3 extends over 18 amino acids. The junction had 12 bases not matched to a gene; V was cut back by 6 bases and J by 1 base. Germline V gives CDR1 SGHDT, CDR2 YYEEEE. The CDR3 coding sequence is TGTGCCAGCATCGAAAGACAGGGGGCTAACGTGAACACCGGGGAGCTGTTTTTT. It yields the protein CASIERQGANVNTGELFF. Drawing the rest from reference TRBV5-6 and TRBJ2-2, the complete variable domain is DAGVTQSPTHLIKTRGQQVTLRCSPKSGHDTVSWYQQALGQGPQFIFQYYEEEERQRGNFPDRFSGHQFPNYSSELNVNALLLGDSALYLCASIERQGANVNTGELFFGEGSRLTVL.

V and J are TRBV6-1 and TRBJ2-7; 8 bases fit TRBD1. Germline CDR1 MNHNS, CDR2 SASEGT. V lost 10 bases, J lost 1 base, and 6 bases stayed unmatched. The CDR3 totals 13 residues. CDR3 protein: CAIGQGRSYEQYF. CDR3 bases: TGTGCCATCGGACAGGGCCGATCCTACGAGCAGTACTTC.

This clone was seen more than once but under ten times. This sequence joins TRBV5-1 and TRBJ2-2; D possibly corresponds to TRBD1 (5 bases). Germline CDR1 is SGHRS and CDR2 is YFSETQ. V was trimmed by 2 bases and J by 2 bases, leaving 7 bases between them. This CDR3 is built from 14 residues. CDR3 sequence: CASSLGHNTGELFF. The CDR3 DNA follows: TGCGCCAGCAGCTTAGGACACAACACCGGGGAGCTGTTTTTT.

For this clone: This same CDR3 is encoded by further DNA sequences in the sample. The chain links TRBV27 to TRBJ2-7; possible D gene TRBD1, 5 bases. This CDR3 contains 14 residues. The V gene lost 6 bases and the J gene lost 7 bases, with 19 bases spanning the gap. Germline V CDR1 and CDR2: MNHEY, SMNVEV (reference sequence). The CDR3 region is CASSAFQGYYEQYF. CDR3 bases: TGTGCCAGCAGCGCGTTTCAGGGTTACTATGAGCAGTACTTC.

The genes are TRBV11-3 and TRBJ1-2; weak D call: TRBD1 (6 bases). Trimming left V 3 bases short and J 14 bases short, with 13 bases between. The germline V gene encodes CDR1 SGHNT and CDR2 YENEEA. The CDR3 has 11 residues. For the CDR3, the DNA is TGTGCCAGCAGCTTCGGACAGTCGATTACCTTC. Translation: CASSFGQSITF. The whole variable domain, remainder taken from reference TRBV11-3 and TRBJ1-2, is EAGVVQSPRYKIIEKKQPVAFWCNPISGHNTLYWYLQNLGQGPELLIRYENEEAVDDSQLPKDRFSAERLKGVDSTLKIQPAELGDSAVYLCASSFGQSITFGSGTRLTVV.

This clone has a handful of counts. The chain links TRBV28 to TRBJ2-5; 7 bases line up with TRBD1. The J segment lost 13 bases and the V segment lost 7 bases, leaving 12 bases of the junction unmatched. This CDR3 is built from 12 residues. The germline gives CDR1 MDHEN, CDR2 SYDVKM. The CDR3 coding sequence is TGTGCCAGCAACCTACCAGGGGGAAGGTCGTACTTC. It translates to CASNLPGGRSYF. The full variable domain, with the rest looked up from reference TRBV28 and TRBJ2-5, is DVKVTQSSRYLVKRTGEKVFLECVQDMDHENMFWYRQDPGLGLRLIYFSYDVKMKEKGDIPEGYSVSREKKERFSLILESASTNQTSMYLCASNLPGGRSYFGPGTRLLVL.